This TCR beta chain was recovered during a study of blood T cell repertoires in COVID-19 (dated by TCRdb to about 2020). With regard to the full study: The collaborator samples originated in the United States, Italy and Spain and spanned the acute and convalescent phases of COVID-19. The material from the prospective study consisted of cDNA or gDNA derived from T cells, B-cell-depleted T cells, or PBMCs. Subjects who had been exposed to COVID-19, were actively infected with it, or had recovered from it provided the deeply sampled blood TCRbeta repertoires that made up the dataset. The repertoires were released in a freely available public database intended as a resource for research on the immune response to SARS-CoV-2. Samples came from the ongoing ImmuneRACE study (first 160 participants) plus 1,254 subjects from 6 global collaborators. A de-identified subject ID, COVID-19 status, age in years and sex were almost always included in the sample metadata. Where HLA class I and class II types were available, the types were taken from metadata supplied by the sample provider, not from assay-based typing. Broad study findings and their caveats: The quantity of clinical and demographic metadata differed by source and by participant and was supplied without curation.

This clone appeared once. What this receptor recognizes is not known. No much larger clone is present one base from it, and per-base qualities are unavailable. TCRbeta CDR3 regions were amplified from genomic DNA using the immunoSEQ Assay, a bias-controlled multiplex PCR. Per the authors' processing: The number of nucleated cells in each sample was estimated from the amplification of reference gene primers within the assay. To quantify the absolute abundance of each unique TCRbeta CDR3 rearrangement, sequence reads were collapsed and filtered. For each sample, productive Simpson clonality was calculated by taking the square root of Simpson's diversity index across productive rearrangements. TCRdb stores this immuneACCESS table with in-frame sequences only. Part of the clones is absent; in the studies checked, under half of the shortfall reflects unresolved V genes, and no reason is known for the rest. V and J calls and clone size follow that table, whereas D and trimming were derived from the DNA. The sample contains 70,000 or so clones, roughly 80% of them found a single time. About 13% of the sample is held by the ten biggest clonotypes.

One collaborating source in Seattle enrolled patients while the patients were actively infected and followed the patients over time throughout the course of disease. The collaborating institutions used their own protocols to collect whole blood in K2EDTA tubes. Collaborator samples were shipped for TCRbeta analysis as frozen whole blood, isolated PBMCs, or DNA extracted from either sample type. From the cysteine through the phenylalanine, the CDR3 covers 15 amino acids. The CDR3 DNA has 45 bases and is translated from base 1. The CDR1 and CDR2 encoded by the germline V gene are MNHNS and SASEGT. Deletion took 2 bases off V and 0 bases off J, with a span of 10 bases between the germline ends.

This sequence originates from a man aged 50 or older with COVID-19, enrolled during active disease. The chain was built from TRBV6-1 and TRBJ1-2; the D segment could be TRBD1, given 5 matching bases. Specimen: peripheral blood. The CDR3 region has the sequence CASSEHRTTNYGYTF. The base sequence is TGTGCCAGCAGTGAACACAGGACCACTAACTATGGCTACACCTTC.